This record covers a single T cell receptor beta chain. CDR1 and CDR2 from the germline V gene are WNHNN and SYGVQD (reference sequence). The ends lost 3 bases at V and 4 bases at J; junction bases unmatched: 7. CDR3 size: 15 residues. This sample was taken from a study of shared clonotypes between healthy human individuals. An even split of each subset's genomic DNA across several immunoSEQ plates was performed. TCRdb's copy holds only in-frame clones and misses some; the assay was immunoSEQ multiplex PCR. Here the sample spans around 1.1 million clones, 60% to 80% being singletons. The rearrangement joins TRBV10-1 to TRBJ2-5; 8 positions agree with TRBD2. Material: memory CD4+ T cells from PBMCs. The subset here: CD45RA-negative fraction. The sequence derives from a man younger than 30 in good health. Some clones in this sample may be carry-over from other donors' samples. For the CDR3, the DNA is TGCGCCAGCAGTGACTCTCGGGAGGGTGCAGAGACCCAGTACTTC. Its protein is CASSDSREGAETQYF.